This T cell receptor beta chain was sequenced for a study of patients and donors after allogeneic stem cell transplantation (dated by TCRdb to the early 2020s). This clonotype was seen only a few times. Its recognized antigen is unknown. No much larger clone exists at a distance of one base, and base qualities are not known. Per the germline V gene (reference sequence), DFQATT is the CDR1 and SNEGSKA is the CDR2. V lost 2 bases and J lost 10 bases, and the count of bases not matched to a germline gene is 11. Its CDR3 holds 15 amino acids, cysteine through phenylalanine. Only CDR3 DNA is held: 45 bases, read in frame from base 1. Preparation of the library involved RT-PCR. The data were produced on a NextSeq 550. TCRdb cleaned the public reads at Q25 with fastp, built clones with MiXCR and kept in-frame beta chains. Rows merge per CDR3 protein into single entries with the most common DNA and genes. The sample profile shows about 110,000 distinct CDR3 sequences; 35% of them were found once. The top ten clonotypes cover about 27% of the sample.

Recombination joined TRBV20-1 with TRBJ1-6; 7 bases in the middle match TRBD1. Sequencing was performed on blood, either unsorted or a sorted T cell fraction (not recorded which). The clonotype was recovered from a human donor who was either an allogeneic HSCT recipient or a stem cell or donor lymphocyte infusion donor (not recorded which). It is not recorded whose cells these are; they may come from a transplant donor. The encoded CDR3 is CSARRPGGDGSPLHF. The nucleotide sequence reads TGCAGTGCTAGAAGGCCAGGGGGGGATGGATCACCCCTCCACTTT.